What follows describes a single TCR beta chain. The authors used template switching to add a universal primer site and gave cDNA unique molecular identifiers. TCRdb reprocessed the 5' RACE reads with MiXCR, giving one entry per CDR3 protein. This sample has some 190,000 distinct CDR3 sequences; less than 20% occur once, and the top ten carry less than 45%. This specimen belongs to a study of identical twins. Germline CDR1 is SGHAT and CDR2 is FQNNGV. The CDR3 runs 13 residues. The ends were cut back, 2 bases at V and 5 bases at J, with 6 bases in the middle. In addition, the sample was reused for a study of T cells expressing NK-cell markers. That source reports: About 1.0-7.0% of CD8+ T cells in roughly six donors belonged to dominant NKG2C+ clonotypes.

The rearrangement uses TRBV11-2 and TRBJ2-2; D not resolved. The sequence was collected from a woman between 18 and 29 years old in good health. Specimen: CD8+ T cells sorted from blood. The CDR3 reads CASSLTGTGELFF. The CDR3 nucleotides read TGTGCCAGCAGCTTAACCGGGACCGGGGAGCTGTTTTTT. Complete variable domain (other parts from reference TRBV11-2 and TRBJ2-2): EAGVAQSPRYKIIEKRQSVAFWCNPISGHATLYWYQQILGQGPKLLIQFQNNGVVDDSQLPKDRFSAERLKGVDSTLKIQPAKLEDSAVYLCASSLTGTGELFFGEGSRLTVL.